This T cell receptor (beta chain) was identified in a study of spatial heterogeneity in lung cancer. Noted time point: sample taken at primary tumor resection. Researchers sequenced whole RNA taken from tumor, nontumor lung or frozen PBMC without sorting. MiXCR was run by TCRdb on the 5' RACE reads, yielding one entry per CDR3 protein. The data contain almost 75,000 distinct CDR3 sequences, roughly 15% of them singletons. Germline CDR1 reads SGHRS; CDR2 reads YFSETQ. This CDR3 contains 15 residues. Trimming removed 0 bases from V and 5 bases from J, with 12 bases in between. V and J are TRBV5-1 and TRBJ1-5, with D possibly TRBD1 on 5 matching bases. The source is a male donor with early-stage non-small cell lung cancer. Material: PBMCs, obtained at surgery. CDR3 in DNA: TGCGCCAGCAGCTTGGAAGGGACGGATGATCAGCCCCAGCATTTT. Its protein product is CASSLEGTDDQPQHF.